The 5 T cell receptor beta chains listed next were all sequenced from one sample in a study of CD8 T cells in Susac syndrome. RNA in amounts of roughly 0.5 to 1 ug was reverse transcribed with random hexamers. TCRdb fed the immunoSEQ multiplex PCR reads into MiXCR, producing one record per CDR3 protein. The sample carries roughly 50,000 distinct CDR3 sequences, almost 95% recorded once. The sample comprised CD8+ T cells from PBMCs. All receptors come from a human donor in good health.

The rearrangement joins TRBV29-1 to TRBJ1-1; D may be TRBD1 (5 bases). This CDR3 has 12 amino acids. V lost 8 bases and J 0 bases, leaving 10 bases between the germline ends. Germline V gene sequence: CDR1 SQVTM, CDR2 ANQGSEA. CDR3 amino acids: CSIQALNTEAFF. CDR3 bases: TGCAGCATACAGGCGCTGAACACTGAAGCTTTCTTT.

V is TRBV7-6 and J is TRBJ2-5; D is undetermined. The ends were cut back, 4 bases at V and 1 base at J, with 4 bases in the middle. The CDR3 is made up of 12 amino acids. Germline loops: CDR1 SGHVS, CDR2 FNYEAQ. The CDR3 DNA is TGTGCCAGCAGCTCCCCCCAAGAGACCCAGTACTTC. Protein product: CASSSPQETQYF.

The CDR3 is CASSEPGRVQETQYF. The CDR3 bases are TGCGCCAGCAGTGAGCCCGGACGGGTCCAAGAGACCCAGTACTTC. The chain combines TRBV10-2 with TRBJ2-5; unclear D gene. The V gene's germline CDR1 is WSHSY and CDR2 SAAADI. The ends were cut back, 2 bases at V and 1 base at J, with 11 bases in the middle. The length of the CDR3 is 15 residues.

The genes are TRBV14 and TRBJ2-5, with TRBD1 matching 7 bases. The CDR3 extends over 17 amino acids. V trimming: 4 bases; J trimming: 2 bases; junction bases outside the gene matches: 13. Germline loops: CDR1 SGHDN, CDR2 FVKESK. In DNA form, the CDR3 reads TGTGCCAGCAGCCTGGTCCGGGTGACAGGGAGACAAGAGACCCAGTACTTC. Its protein is CASSLVRVTGRQETQYF.

V and J are TRBV2 and TRBJ2-7; tentatively, D is TRBD1 (6 bases). The CDR3 runs 16 residues. The V gene's germline CDR1 is SNHLY and CDR2 FYNNEI. Trimming took 2 bases from V and 3 from J, leaving 17 bases between them. Written as DNA, the CDR3 is TGTGCCAGCAGTGAATGGCTCAGGGGTGAACTCTACGAGCAGTACTTC. This translates into CASSEWLRGELYEQYF.